The present TCR beta chain was sequenced within a study of cytotoxic CD8 clonotypes in ibrutinib-treated CLL. Study details: Enrolment comprised around 11 relapsed/refractory and approximately 16 treatment-naive patients; 17 were IGHV unmutated. Overall study findings and caveats: Elevated clonality accompanied ibrutinib response, with a return toward baseline values at progression. Contraction or stability on treatment was seen for public clonotypes, which were uncommon.

This CDR3 contains 12 residues. CDR1 is MNHNY and CDR2 is SVGAGI in the germline V gene (reference sequence). V lost 6 bases and J lost 4; bases outside the gene matches: 0. This clone turned up a few times. The antigen is not known. Repertoires were generated with immunoSEQ multiplex PCR, while TCRdb's copy carries only in-frame clones and drops some. The data hold 330,000 or so clones, with 67% observed a single time. The chain joins TRBV6-6 to TRBJ1-1, with TRBD1 matching 9 bases. The starting material was PBMCs, obtained after 36 months of ibrutinib treatment. The receptor's source is a human donor with chronic lymphocytic leukemia. CDR3 nucleotides: TGTGCCAGCAGACAGGGGGCCACTGAAGCTTTCTTT. It yields the protein CASRQGATEAFF.